Sequencing of this TCR beta chain was carried out in a study of CD8 T cells in Susac syndrome. When the RNA was reverse transcribed, random hexamers were used with an input of roughly 0.45 to 1 ug. TCRdb passed the immunoSEQ multiplex PCR reads through MiXCR, listing each CDR3 protein once. The table includes about 120,000 distinct CDR3 sequences, 85% to 95% detected once. Turning to this clonotype: Its specificity is not known.

Regarding the study as a whole: Susac syndrome CD8+ repertoires were clonally expanded, most strongly in CD8+ TEMRA cells.

Germline values: CDR1 LNHNV, CDR2 YYDKDF (reference sequence). This CDR3 spans 15 amino acids. The J segment lost 4 bases and the V segment lost 0 bases, leaving 2 bases of the junction unmatched. Sequencing targeted TCR beta in blood CD8+ and CD4+ T cells. This sequence joins TRBV15 and TRBJ1-4, with 7 bases lining up with TRBD1. The sequenced material came from CD8+ T cells from PBMCs. This clonotype was sampled from a human donor with Susac syndrome. In DNA form, the CDR3 reads TGTGCCACCAGCAGAGATGACAGGGATAATGAAAAACTGTTTTTT. Translation gives CATSRDDRDNEKLFF.